Sequencing of this T cell receptor (beta chain) was carried out in a study of control samples from healthy donors and cancer patients. This clone has a single count. Libraries were prepared by immunoSEQ multiplex PCR; TCRdb keeps only in-frame clonotypes and omits some of them. The sample carries 150,000 or so clones, roughly 93% recorded once. Germline V gives CDR1 SGHTA, CDR2 FQGNSA. The ends lost 5 bases at V and 2 bases at J; junction bases unmatched: 16. This CDR3 region has 19 residues. The chain uses TRBV7-2 and TRBJ2-2; the match to TRBD2 covers 8 bases. Input material: blood. This receptor was obtained from a man between 18 and 29 years old in good health. The CDR3 sequence: CASSKSRRVGGANTGELFF. The CDR3 DNA reads as TGTGCCAGCAGCAAAAGCAGGAGAGTCGGGGGGGCCAACACCGGGGAGCTGTTTTTT.